These 23 T cell receptor beta chains were sequenced from one sample in a study of molecular identifiers for immune sequencing clone quantification. TCRdb re-called the PCR reads through MiXCR, storing one row per CDR3 protein. The table has 460,000 or so distinct CDR3 sequences, roughly 23% seen once. Source material: naive CD8+ T cells from blood, with Jurkat cell RNA spiked in. The subset is: FACS-sorted CD8+CD4-CCR7+CD45RA+ naive T cells. The origin of the receptors is a human donor in good health. Some libraries in this study had Jurkat cell RNA spiked in.

This clonotype has more than one count but fewer than ten. V gene TRBV4-3 combines with J gene TRBJ2-7; D may correspond to TRBD1 or TRBD2 (5 bases each). Germline CDR1 LGHNA, CDR2 YSLEER. The CDR3 has 15 residues. Between the trimmed V and J ends, which lost 0 bases and 9 bases, there was a span of 18 bases. CDR3 nucleotide sequence: TGCGCCAGCAGCCAAGATAGAACTAGTAGGGACCTGCAGTACTTC. Translation: CASSQDRTSRDLQYF.

Many counts were recorded for this clonotype. The genes are TRBV9 and TRBJ2-3; D remains ambiguous. Germline values: CDR1 SGDLS, CDR2 YYNGEE. The CDR3 loop spans 12 amino acids. Trimming removed 0 bases from V and 4 bases from J, with 3 bases in between. The CDR3 DNA reads TGTGCCAGCAGCGTAGAAGCAGATACGCAGTATTTT. It yields the protein CASSVEADTQYF. Based on the CDR3 plus reference TRBV9 and TRBJ2-3, the full variable domain is DSGVTQTPKHLITATGQRVTLRCSPRSGDLSVYWYQQSLDQGLQFLIQYYNGEERAKGNILERFSAQQFPDLHSELNLSSLELGDSALYFCASSVEADTQYFGPGTRLTVL.

The chain combines TRBV5-4 with TRBJ2-3; D might be TRBD2 (7 bases). The V end lost 10 bases, the J end lost 4 bases, and 13 bases lay between the germline ends. There are 12 residues in the CDR3. The germline gives CDR1 SGHNT, CDR2 YYREEE (reference sequence). CDR3 amino acids: CAGGRGADTQYF. DNA of the CDR3: TGTGCCGGGGGGAGGGGGGCAGATACGCAGTATTTT.

There are a few counts of this clonotype. The V and J genes are TRBV5-6 and TRBJ1-2; D remains unclear. In germline, CDR1 is SGHDT, CDR2 YYEEEE. The CDR3 totals 15 residues. Trimming took off 4 bases at V and 4 bases at J, with 17 bases between the two ends. The CDR3 bases are TGTGCCAGCAGCCCGTTCGGGTTGAACTTCTATGGCTACACCTTC. It yields the protein CASSPFGLNFYGYTF.

This clonotype was observed a few times. The V call is TRBV6-2 or TRBV6-3, the J call TRBJ2-1; unclear D gene. The CDR3 length is 16 residues. V lost 2 bases to trimming and J lost 2 bases, with 13 bases between them. Looked up from germline, CDR1 is MNHEY and CDR2 is SVGEGT. The CDR3 nucleotides are TGTGCCAGCAGTTACGAAGTATTTGGCCCCTACAATGAGCAGTTCTTC. Protein sequence: CASSYEVFGPYNEQFF.

The chain carries TRBV13 and TRBJ2-3; 8 nucleotides match TRBD1. Germline lookup yields CDR1 PRHDT and CDR2 FYEKMQ (reference sequence). The CDR3 has 15 residues. V shed 6 bases and J 4 bases; nucleotides not matched to a gene: 9. The CDR3 bases are TGTGCCAGCAGTGGCGTCGACAGGGGTGCAGATACGCAGTATTTT. It yields the protein CASSGVDRGADTQYF.

About this clonotype itself: A read error may account for a junction end that differs from germline. V and J are TRBV4-3 and TRBJ1-4; 9 bases are a match to TRBD1. The CDR3 sequence is 18 residues long. Germline CDR1 reads LGHNA; CDR2 reads YSLEER. For the CDR3, the DNA is TGCGCCAGCAGCCAGCATAACAGGGGGCGGACACTGGATGAAGAACTGTTTTTT. Amino acid sequence: CASSQHNRGRTLDEELFF.

This clonotype is a singleton in its sample. CDR3 DNA sequence: TGCAGCGTTGAAGACGGGACTAGCAGCACAGATACGCAGTATTTT. Protein product: CSVEDGTSSTDTQYF. The J gene is TRBJ2-3, the V gene TRBV29-1; 9 bases match TRBD2. V was pared by 0 bases and J by 0 bases, with 1 base of the junction left unmatched. The CDR3 totals 15 residues. Looked up from germline, CDR1 is SQVTM and CDR2 is ANQGSEA.

This clonotype was counted ten times or more. The V call is TRBV30, the J call TRBJ2-7; 11 nucleotides line up with TRBD1. V shed 2 bases and J 6 bases; nucleotides not matched to a gene: 12. The CDR3 has 16 amino acids. CDR1 is GTSNPN and CDR2 is SVGIG in the germline V gene (reference sequence). The CDR3 region is CAWSSIPGQGVSEQYF. The CDR3 DNA reads as TGTGCCTGGAGTTCTATCCCGGGACAGGGGGTTAGCGAGCAGTACTTC.

V gene TRBV27 combines with J gene TRBJ2-7; 7 positions match TRBD1. The CDR3 spans 15 residues. The germline CDR1 and CDR2 sequences are MNHEY and SMNVEV (reference sequence). J was trimmed by 5 bases and V by 2 bases; bases with no gene match: 9. CDR3: CASSLGRGTPHEQYF. The CDR3 DNA reads TGTGCCAGCAGTTTAGGCAGGGGGACCCCCCACGAGCAGTACTTC.

This clonotype occurred a few times. This sequence joins TRBV27 and TRBJ2-7; possible D gene TRBD1, 6 bases. Trimming took 4 bases from V and 3 from J, leaving 13 bases between them. CDR1 is MNHEY, CDR2 SMNVEV, per germline (reference sequence). This CDR3 region has 14 residues. This CDR3 reads CASSYEGQHYEQYF. Here the CDR3 DNA reads TGTGCCAGCAGTTATGAAGGACAGCACTACGAGCAGTACTTC.

About this clonotype: Since no conserved phenylalanine or tryptophan closes the CDR3, a read error is the likely cause. The chain recombines TRBV6-2 or TRBV6-3 with TRBJ2-1, with 12 nucleotides matching TRBD2. The junction had 4 bases not matched to a gene; V was cut back by 6 bases and J by 1 base. Per the germline V gene, CDR1 is MNHEY and CDR2 is SVGEGT. This CDR3 has 16 residues. The CDR3: CASRTGLAGSYNEQFS. CDR3 bases: TGTGCCAGCAGGACGGGACTAGCGGGTTCCTACAATGAGCAGTTCTCC.

This clonotype appeared many times. The rearrangement links TRBV7-9 to TRBJ1-1, with a tentative D call TRBD1 (5 bases). CDR1 SEHNR and CDR2 FQNEAQ come from the germline V gene (reference sequence). The CDR3 covers 13 residues. The V gene lost 6 bases and the J gene lost 2 bases, with 10 bases spanning the gap. DNA of the CDR3: TGTGCCAGCAGTTTAAGGGACAACACTGAAGCTTTCTTT. Protein sequence: CASSLRDNTEAFF. Full variable domain (outside the CDR3, taken from reference TRBV7-9 and TRBJ1-1): DTGVSQNPRHKITKRGQNVTFRCDPISEHNRLYWYRQTLGQGPEFLTYFQNEAQLEKSRLLSDRFSAERPKGSFSTLEIQRTEQGDSAMYLCASSLRDNTEAFFGQGTRLTVV.

The J gene is TRBJ2-7, the V gene TRBV27, with D possibly being TRBD1 (6 bases). CDR1 MNHEY and CDR2 SMNVEV come from the germline V gene (reference sequence). Trimming pared 5 bases from V and 6 bases from J, leaving 11 bases between. The CDR3 is 12 amino acids. This CDR3 reads CASSPTGIEQYF. CDR3 DNA: TGTGCCAGCAGTCCAACAGGGATCGAGCAGTACTTC.

On this clonotype: This may arise from a read error, as a much more abundant clone is one base away. The chain employs TRBV7-9 and TRBJ1-3, with 8 nucleotides matching TRBD1. The CDR3 length is 19 residues. In germline, CDR1 is SEHNR, CDR2 FQNEAQ (reference sequence). After removal of 5 bases from V and 0 bases from J, the junction contained 15 bases not matched to a gene. The CDR3 DNA reads as TGTGCCAGCAGCCAGCAGGCGGGGGGGACAGGATTCTCTGGAAACACCATATATTTT. Its protein product is CASSQQAGGTGFSGNTIYF.

With regard to this clonotype: The junction departs from germline at one end; a sequencing error may be responsible. In DNA form, the CDR3 reads TGTGCCAGCAGTCAAAACGAGGCGGCGAACACTGAAGCTCTCTTT. Its translation is CASSQNEAANTEALF. The chain links TRBV7-9 to TRBJ1-1; no clear D gene. CDR3 length: 15 residues. CDR1 is SEHNR and CDR2 is FQNEAQ in the germline V gene (reference sequence).

This clonotype was detected a few times. The chain joins TRBV30 to TRBJ1-4; no clear D gene. Germline V gives CDR1 GTSNPN, CDR2 SVGIG (reference sequence). CDR3 length: 11 amino acids. The germline V and J ends were trimmed by 0 bases and 14 bases, with 10 bases remaining between them. The CDR3: CAWSVGSLLFF. In DNA form, the CDR3 reads TGTGCCTGGAGTGTGGGATCTCTTCTGTTTTTT.

This clonotype has ten or more counts. V and J are TRBV29-1 and TRBJ2-2; the D gene is possibly TRBD1 (5 bases). V lost 7 bases and J 3 bases, leaving 21 bases between the germline ends. Germline CDR1 reads SQVTM; CDR2 reads ANQGSEA. The length of the CDR3 is 16 residues. CDR3 nucleotide sequence: TGCAGCGCCTACCTCCAGCTCGACAGTTACACCGGGGAGCTGTTTTTT. Amino acids: CSAYLQLDSYTGELFF.

The CDR3 region is CASNSNALQGGDEQYF. The CDR3 DNA reads TGTGCCAGCAATAGTAACGCGCTACAGGGAGGCGACGAGCAGTACTTC. The chain has TRBV27 and TRBJ2-7; D possibly uses TRBD1 or TRBD2 (6 bases each). V was clipped by 7 bases and J by 5 bases, with 24 bases between them. CDR3 length equals 16 residues. From germline, CDR1 is MNHEY and CDR2 SMNVEV (reference sequence).

This chain links TRBV7-9 with TRBJ2-3; 8 bases line up with TRBD2. The germline gives CDR1 SEHNR, CDR2 FQNEAQ (reference sequence). The CDR3 is 20 residues long. Germline trimming cut 2 bases from V and 4 bases from J; bases unmatched to any gene: 20. This CDR3 is CASSLPVPVQREQLADTQYF. As DNA, the CDR3 is TGTGCCAGCAGCTTACCAGTGCCGGTACAGCGGGAGCAGTTGGCAGATACGCAGTATTTT.

The chain joins TRBV3-1 to TRBJ1-3; maybe TRBD1 (5 bases). With 1 base removed from V and 1 base from J, the gap between germline ends came to 8 bases. The CDR3 length is 15 residues. The germline V gene encodes CDR1 LGHDT and CDR2 YNNKEL (reference sequence). The CDR3 nucleotides are TGTGCCAGCAGCCAAGCCCGGGGGTCTGGAAACACCATATATTTT. Amino acid sequence: CASSQARGSGNTIYF.

The chain is built from TRBV15 and TRBJ1-6; TRBD1 is a possible D gene (6 bases). The CDR3 has 17 residues. CDR1 and CDR2 from the germline V gene are LNHNV and YYDKDF (reference sequence). Deletions cut 5 bases from V and 1 base from J, with 15 bases between. The CDR3 DNA reads as TGTGCCACCAGCCCAGGGGAACAAAGGTCCTATAATTCACCCCTCCACTTT. This codes for CATSPGEQRSYNSPLHF.

This clonotype has ten or more counts. The chain uses TRBV5-6 and TRBJ2-3; perhaps D is TRBD1 or TRBD2 (5 bases each). V dropped 2 bases and J dropped 6 bases, with 22 bases sitting between them. The CDR3 length is 17 residues. Germline-derived CDR1 and CDR2 are SGHDT and YYEEEE. This CDR3 reads CASSFKSREKFMDTQYF. The CDR3 nucleotides are TGTGCCAGCAGCTTTAAAAGCAGGGAGAAATTCATGGATACGCAGTATTTT.